The source of this TCR beta chain is a study of CD8+CD57+ T cells in acquired aplastic anemia. The germline gives CDR1 DFQATT, CDR2 SNEGSKA (reference sequence). The length of the CDR3 is 11 residues. V was trimmed by 6 bases and J by 11 bases, leaving 16 bases between them. By flow cytometry, patients selected for sequencing had shown an expansion of CD8+CD57+ cells. TCR beta VDJ combinations and CDR3 sequences were profiled from genomic DNA. TCRdb fed the reads into MiXCR, producing one record per CDR3 protein. The table records roughly 250,000 distinct CDR3 sequences, less than 85% of them present only once.

This TCR was sampled from a human donor with aplastic anemia. Sequenced material: sorted CD4+, CD8+, or CD8+CD57+ T cells (not recorded which) from PBMCs. The rearrangement uses TRBV20-1 and TRBJ1-1, with D perhaps TRBD1 (6 bases). In nucleotides, the CDR3 is TGCAGTGCCATGGGGGGGGGCAAGGCTTTCTTT. This gives the protein CSAMGGGKAFF.